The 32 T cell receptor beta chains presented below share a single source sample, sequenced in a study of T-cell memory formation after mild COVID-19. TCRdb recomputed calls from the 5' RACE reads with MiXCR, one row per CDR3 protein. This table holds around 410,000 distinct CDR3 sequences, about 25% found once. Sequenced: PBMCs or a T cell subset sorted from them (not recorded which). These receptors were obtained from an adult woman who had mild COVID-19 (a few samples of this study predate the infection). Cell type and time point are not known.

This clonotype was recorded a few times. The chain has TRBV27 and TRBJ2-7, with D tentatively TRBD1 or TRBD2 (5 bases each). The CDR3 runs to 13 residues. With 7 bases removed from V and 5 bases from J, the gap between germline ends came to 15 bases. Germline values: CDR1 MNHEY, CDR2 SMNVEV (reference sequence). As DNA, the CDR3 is TGTGCCAGCACTCAGAGGGGCCTGAACGAGCAGTACTTC. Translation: CASTQRGLNEQYF.

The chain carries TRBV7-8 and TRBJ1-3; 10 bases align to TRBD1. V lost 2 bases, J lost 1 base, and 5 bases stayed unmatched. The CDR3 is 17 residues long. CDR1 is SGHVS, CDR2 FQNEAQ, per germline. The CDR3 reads CASSLRPGQGSGNTIYF. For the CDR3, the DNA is TGTGCCAGCAGCTTACGACCGGGACAGGGGTCTGGAAACACCATATATTTT.

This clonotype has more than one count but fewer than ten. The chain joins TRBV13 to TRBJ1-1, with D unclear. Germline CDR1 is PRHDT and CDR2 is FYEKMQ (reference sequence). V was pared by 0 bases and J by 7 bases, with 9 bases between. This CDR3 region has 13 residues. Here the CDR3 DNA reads TGTGCCAGCAGCTTAGGGTCAGGCCTTGAAGCTTTCTTT. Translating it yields CASSLGSGLEAFF.

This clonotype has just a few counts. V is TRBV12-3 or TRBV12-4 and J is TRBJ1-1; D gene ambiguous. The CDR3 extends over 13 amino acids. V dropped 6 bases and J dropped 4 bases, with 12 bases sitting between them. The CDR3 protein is CASRVGRSTEAFF. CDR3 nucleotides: TGTGCCAGCAGGGTAGGACGGTCCACTGAAGCTTTCTTT.

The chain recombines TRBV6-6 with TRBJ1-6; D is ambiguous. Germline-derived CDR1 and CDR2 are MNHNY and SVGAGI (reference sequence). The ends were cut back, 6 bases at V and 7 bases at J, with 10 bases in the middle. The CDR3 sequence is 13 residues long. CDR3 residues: CASSHLANSPLHF. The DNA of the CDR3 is TGTGCCAGCAGCCACCTCGCGAATTCACCCCTCCACTTT.

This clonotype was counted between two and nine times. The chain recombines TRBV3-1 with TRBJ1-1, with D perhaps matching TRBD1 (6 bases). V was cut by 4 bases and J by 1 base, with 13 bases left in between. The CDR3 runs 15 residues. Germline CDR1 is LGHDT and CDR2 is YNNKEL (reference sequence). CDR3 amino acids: CASSPGAGQNTEAFF. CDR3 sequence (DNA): TGTGCCAGCAGCCCGGGGGCAGGGCAGAACACTGAAGCTTTCTTT.

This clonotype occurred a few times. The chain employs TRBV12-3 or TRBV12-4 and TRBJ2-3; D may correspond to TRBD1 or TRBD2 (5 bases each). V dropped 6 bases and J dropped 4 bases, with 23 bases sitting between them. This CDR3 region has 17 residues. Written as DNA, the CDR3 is TGTGCCAGCAGCCCGCCCCGGGGCAGGGTTGGATCAGATACGCAGTATTTT. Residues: CASSPPRGRVGSDTQYF.

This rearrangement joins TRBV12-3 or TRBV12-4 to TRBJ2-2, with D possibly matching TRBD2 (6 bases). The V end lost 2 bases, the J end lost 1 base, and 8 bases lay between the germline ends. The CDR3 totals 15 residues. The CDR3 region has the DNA TGTGCCAGCAGTTTACCGGGAGTGAACACCGGGGAGCTGTTTTTT. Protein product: CASSLPGVNTGELFF.

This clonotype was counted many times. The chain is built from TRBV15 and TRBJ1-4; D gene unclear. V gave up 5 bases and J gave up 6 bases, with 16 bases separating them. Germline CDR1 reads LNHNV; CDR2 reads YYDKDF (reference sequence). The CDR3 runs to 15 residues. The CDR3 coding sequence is TGTGCCACCAGCGGTCGGGGAGGAGTTCATGAAAAACTGTTTTTT. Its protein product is CATSGRGGVHEKLFF.

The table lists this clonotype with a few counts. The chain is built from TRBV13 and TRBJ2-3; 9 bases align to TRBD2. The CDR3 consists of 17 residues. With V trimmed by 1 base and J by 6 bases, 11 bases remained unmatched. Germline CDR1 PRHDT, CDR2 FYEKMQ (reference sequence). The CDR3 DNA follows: TGTGCCAGCAGCTTAGCTCGTGCGGGAGGGCCTTGGGATACGCAGTATTTT. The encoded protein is CASSLARAGGPWDTQYF. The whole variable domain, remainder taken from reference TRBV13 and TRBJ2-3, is AAGVIQSPRHLIKEKRETATLKCYPIPRHDTVYWYQQGPGQDPQFLISFYEKMQSDKGSIPDRFSAQQFSDYHSELNMSSLELGDSALYFCASSLARAGGPWDTQYFGPGTRLTVL.

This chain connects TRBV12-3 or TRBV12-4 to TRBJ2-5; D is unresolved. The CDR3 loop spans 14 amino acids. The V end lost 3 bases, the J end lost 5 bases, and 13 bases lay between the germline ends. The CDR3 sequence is CASSLVEMRETQYF. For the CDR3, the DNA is TGTGCCAGCAGTTTGGTGGAGATGAGGGAGACCCAGTACTTC.

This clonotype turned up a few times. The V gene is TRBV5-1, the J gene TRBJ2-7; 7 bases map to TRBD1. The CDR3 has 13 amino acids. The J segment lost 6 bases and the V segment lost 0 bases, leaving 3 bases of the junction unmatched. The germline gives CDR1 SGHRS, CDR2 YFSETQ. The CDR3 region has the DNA TGCGCCAGCAGCTTGGACACAGGGGCCGAGCAGTACTTC. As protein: CASSLDTGAEQYF.

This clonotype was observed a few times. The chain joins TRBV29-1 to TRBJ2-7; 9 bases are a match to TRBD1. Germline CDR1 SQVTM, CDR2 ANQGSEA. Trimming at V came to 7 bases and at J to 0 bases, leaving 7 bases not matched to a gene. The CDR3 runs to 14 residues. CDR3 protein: CSAQGQGSSYEQYF. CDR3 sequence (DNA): TGCAGCGCCCAAGGACAGGGGAGCTCCTACGAGCAGTACTTC.

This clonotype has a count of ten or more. The CDR3 DNA follows: TGTGCCAGCAGCCAGGTAGCGGCGAACACCGGGGAGCTGTTTTTT. It codes for CASSQVAANTGELFF. V and J are TRBV7-6 and TRBJ2-2, with D maybe TRBD2 (6 bases). Germline CDR1 is SGHVS and CDR2 is FNYEAQ. The ends were cut back, 5 bases at V and 0 bases at J, with 10 bases in the middle. The CDR3 has 15 amino acids.

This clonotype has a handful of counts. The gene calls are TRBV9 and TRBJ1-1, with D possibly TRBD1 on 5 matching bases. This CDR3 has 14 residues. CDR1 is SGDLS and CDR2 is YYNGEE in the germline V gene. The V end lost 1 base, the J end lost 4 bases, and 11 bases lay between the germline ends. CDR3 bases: TGTGCCAGCAGCGTATCGGACCAGGGCACTGAAGCTTTCTTT. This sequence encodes CASSVSDQGTEAFF.

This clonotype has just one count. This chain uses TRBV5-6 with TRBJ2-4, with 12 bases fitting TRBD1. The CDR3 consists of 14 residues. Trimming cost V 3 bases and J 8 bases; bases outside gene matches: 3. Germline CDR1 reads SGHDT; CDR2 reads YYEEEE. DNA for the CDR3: TGTGCCAGCAGCTCGGGACAGGGGGCAGACATTCAGTACTTC. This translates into CASSSGQGADIQYF.

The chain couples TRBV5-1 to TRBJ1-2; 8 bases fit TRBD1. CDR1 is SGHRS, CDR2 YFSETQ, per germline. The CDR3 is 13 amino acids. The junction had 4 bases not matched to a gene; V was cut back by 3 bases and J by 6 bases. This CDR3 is CASSSDRVNGYTF. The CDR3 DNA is TGCGCCAGCAGCTCGGACAGGGTAAATGGCTACACCTTC.

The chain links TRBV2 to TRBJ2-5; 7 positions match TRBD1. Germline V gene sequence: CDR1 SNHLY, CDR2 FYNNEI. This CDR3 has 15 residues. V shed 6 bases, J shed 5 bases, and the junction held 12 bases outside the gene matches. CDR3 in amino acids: CASRDRGGYAETQYF. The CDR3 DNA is TGTGCCAGCAGAGATCGAGGGGGCTATGCGGAGACCCAGTACTTC.

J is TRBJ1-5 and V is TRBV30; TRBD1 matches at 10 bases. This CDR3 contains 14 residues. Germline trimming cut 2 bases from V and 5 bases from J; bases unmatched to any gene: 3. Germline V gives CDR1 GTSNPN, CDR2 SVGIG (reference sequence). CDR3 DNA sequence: TGTGCCTGGAGTACGGGGACAGGGGATCAGCCCCAGCATTTT. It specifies CAWSTGTGDQPQHF.

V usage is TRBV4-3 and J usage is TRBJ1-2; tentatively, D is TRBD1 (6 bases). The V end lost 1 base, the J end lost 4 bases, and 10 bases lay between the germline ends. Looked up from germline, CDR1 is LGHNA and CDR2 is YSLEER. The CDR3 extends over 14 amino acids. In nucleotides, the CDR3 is TGCGCCAGCAGCCAAGGGACAGAATCCTATGGCTACACCTTC. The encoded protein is CASSQGTESYGYTF.

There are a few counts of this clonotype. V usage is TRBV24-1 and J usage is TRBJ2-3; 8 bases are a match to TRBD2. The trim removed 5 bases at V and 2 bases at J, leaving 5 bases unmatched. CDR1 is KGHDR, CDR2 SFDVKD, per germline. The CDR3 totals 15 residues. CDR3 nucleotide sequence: TGTGCCACCAGTGTGGGTAGCGGGACCACAGATACGCAGTATTTT. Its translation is CATSVGSGTTDTQYF.

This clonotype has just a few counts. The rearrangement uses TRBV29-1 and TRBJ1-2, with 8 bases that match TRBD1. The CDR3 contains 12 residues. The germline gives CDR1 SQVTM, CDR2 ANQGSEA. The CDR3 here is CNTGQGDYGYTF. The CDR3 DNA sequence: TGCAACACCGGACAGGGAGACTATGGCTACACCTTC.

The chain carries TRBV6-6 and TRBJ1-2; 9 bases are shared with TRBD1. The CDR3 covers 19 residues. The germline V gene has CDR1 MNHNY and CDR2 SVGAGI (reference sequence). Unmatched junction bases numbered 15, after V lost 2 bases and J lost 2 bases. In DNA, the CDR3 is TGTGCCAGCAGTTACACACTAGTGACAGGGGGGAGGCTCAACTATGGCTACACCTTC. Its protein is CASSYTLVTGGRLNYGYTF.

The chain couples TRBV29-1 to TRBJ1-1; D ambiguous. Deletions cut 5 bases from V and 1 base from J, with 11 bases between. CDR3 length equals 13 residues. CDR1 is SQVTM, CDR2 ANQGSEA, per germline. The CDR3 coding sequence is TGCAGCGTTTCTGATAGGCCGAACACTGAAGCTTTCTTT. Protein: CSVSDRPNTEAFF. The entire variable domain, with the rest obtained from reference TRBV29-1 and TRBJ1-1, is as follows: SAVISQKPSRDICQRGTSLTIQCQVDSQVTMMFWYRQQPGQSLTLIATANQGSEATYESGFVIDKFPISRPNLTFSTLTVSNMSPEDSSIYLCSVSDRPNTEAFFGQGTRLTVV.

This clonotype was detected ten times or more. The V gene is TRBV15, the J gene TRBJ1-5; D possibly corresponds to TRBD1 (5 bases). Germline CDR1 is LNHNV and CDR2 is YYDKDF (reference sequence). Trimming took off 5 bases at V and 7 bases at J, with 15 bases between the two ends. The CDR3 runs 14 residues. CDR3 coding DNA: TGTGCCACCAGCGGTCAGGGTTCTAGGCAGCCCCAGCATTTT. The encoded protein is CATSGQGSRQPQHF.

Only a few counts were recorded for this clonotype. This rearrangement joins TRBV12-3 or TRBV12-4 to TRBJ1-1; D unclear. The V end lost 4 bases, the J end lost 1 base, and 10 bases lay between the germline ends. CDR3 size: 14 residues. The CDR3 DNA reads TGTGCCAGCAGTTGGGAGGGCCCGAACACTGAAGCTTTCTTT. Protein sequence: CASSWEGPNTEAFF.

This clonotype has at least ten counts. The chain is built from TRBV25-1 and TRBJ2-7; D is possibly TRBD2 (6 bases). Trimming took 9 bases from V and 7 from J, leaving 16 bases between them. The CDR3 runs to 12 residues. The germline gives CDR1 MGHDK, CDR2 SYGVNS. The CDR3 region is CASEWRVGEQYF. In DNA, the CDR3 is TGTGCCAGTGAGTGGAGGGTAGGGGAGCAGTACTTC.

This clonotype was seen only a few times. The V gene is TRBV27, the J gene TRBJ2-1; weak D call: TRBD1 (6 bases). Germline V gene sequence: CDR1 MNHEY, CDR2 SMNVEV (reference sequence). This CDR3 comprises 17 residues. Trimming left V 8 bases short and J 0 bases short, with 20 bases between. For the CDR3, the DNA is TGTGCCAGCGGAACTTCGCAGGGGCGGAGCTCCTACAATGAGCAGTTCTTC. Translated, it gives CASGTSQGRSSYNEQFF.

CDR3 in amino acids: CASSLLHPGTNSPLHF. The CDR3 bases are TGTGCCAGCAGCCTATTACACCCGGGGACGAATTCACCCCTCCACTTT. The chain couples TRBV3-1 to TRBJ1-6; a weak D match, TRBD1 (5 bases). In germline, CDR1 is LGHDT, CDR2 YNNKEL (reference sequence). The CDR3 has 16 residues. The V end lost 4 bases, the J end lost 7 bases, and 17 bases lay between the germline ends.

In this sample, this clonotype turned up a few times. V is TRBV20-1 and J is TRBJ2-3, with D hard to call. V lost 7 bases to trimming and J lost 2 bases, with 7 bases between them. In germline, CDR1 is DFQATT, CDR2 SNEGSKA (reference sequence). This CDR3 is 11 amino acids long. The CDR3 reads CSGGTTDTQYF. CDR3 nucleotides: TGCAGTGGCGGTACCACAGATACGCAGTATTTT.

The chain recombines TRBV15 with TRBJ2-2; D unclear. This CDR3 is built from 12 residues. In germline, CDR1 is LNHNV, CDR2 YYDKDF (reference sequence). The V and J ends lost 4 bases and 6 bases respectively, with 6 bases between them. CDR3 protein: CATSNGAGELFF. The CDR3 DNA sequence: TGTGCCACCAGCAATGGGGCCGGGGAGCTGTTTTTT.

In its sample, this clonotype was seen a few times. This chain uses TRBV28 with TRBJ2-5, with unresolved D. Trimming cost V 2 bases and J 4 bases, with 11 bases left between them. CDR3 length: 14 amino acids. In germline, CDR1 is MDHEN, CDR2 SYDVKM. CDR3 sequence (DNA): TGTGCCAGCAGTTTACCCTTGCACGGAGAGACCCAGTACTTC. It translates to CASSLPLHGETQYF.